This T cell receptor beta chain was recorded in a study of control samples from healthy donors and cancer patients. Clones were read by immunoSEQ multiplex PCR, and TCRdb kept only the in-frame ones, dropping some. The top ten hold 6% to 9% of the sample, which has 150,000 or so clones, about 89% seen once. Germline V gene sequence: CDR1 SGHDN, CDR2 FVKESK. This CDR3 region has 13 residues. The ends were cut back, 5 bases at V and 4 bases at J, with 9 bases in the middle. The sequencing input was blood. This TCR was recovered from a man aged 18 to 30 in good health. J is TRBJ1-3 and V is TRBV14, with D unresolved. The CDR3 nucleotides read TGTGCCAGCAGCTATACTGTAGGAAACACCATATATTTT. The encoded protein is CASSYTVGNTIYF. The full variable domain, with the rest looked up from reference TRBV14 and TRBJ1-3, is EAGVTQFPSHSVIEKGQTVTLRCDPISGHDNLYWYRRVMGKEIKFLLHFVKESKQDESGMPNNRFLAERTGGTYSTLKVQPAELEDSGVYFCASSYTVGNTIYFGEGSWLTVV.